The 25 T cell receptor beta chains given below trace back to one sample, sequenced in a study of blood T cells in healthy people across ages. A sample-barcoded 5' primer and a J-beta primer mix were used in a second PCR of roughly 6 to 11 cycles. TCRdb itself ran the 5' RACE reads through MiXCR, one entry per CDR3 protein. In the table there are 540,000 or so distinct CDR3 sequences, around 48% of which are singletons. Material for sequencing was blood. The receptor source for this set is a man older than 75 in good health.

This chain uses TRBV7-9 with TRBJ2-3, with D perhaps matching TRBD2 (5 bases). This CDR3 comprises 17 residues. The V end lost 1 base, the J end lost 6 bases, and 20 bases lay between the germline ends. CDR1 and CDR2 from the germline V gene are SEHNR and FQNEAQ (reference sequence). The CDR3 is CASSLGGSGGTYDTQYF. CDR3 sequence (DNA): TGTGCCAGCAGCTTAGGAGGGTCCGGAGGAACGTACGATACGCAGTATTTT.

This clonotype was recorded once. The J gene is TRBJ2-7, the V gene TRBV5-1; TRBD1 or TRBD2 may be the D gene (5 bases each). The CDR3 extends over 14 amino acids. Trimming removed 5 bases from V and 2 bases from J, with 14 bases in between. From germline, CDR1 is SGHRS and CDR2 YFSETQ. CDR3 residues: CASRPAGDPYEQYF. The CDR3 DNA sequence: TGCGCCAGCAGACCGGCCGGGGACCCCTACGAGCAGTACTTC.

The genes are TRBV10-3 and TRBJ1-6, with 7 bases matching TRBD1. The germline CDR1 and CDR2 sequences are ENHRY and SYGVKD. This CDR3 comprises 14 residues. The V and J ends lost 7 bases and 6 bases, in that order; junction bases with no gene match: 6. The CDR3 spells CAINGDSTNSPLHF. The CDR3 DNA is TGTGCCATCAACGGGGACAGCACTAATTCACCCCTCCACTTT.

Only one count was recorded for this clonotype. The gene calls are TRBV5-1 and TRBJ2-1; 9 bases are shared with TRBD2. Per the germline V gene, CDR1 is SGHRS and CDR2 is YFSETQ. The CDR3 runs 15 residues. Trimming cost V 7 bases and J 4 bases; bases outside gene matches: 9. In nucleotides, the CDR3 is TGCGCCAGCTACGATGTAGCGGGGGTATACAATGAGCAGTTCTTC. Protein sequence: CASYDVAGVYNEQFF.

The chain links TRBV10-3 to TRBJ2-1; 8 nucleotides agree with TRBD2. CDR1 and CDR2 from the germline V gene are ENHRY and SYGVKD. CDR3 size: 14 residues. V was clipped by 10 bases and J by 7 bases; unmatched bases: 12. In nucleotides, the CDR3 is TGTGCCACCCTACAAGGCGAGCGGGGGAATGAGCAGTTCTTC. This translates into CATLQGERGNEQFF.

This chain uses TRBV20-1 with TRBJ1-5; no clear D gene. The CDR3 consists of 14 residues. Looked up from germline, CDR1 is DFQATT and CDR2 is SNEGSKA (reference sequence). The ends were cut back, 1 base at V and 2 bases at J, with 9 bases in the middle. The CDR3 DNA follows: TGCAGTGCTAGAGGTTCCATGGGCAATCAGCCCCAGCATTTT. Translated, it gives CSARGSMGNQPQHF.

The rearrangement joins TRBV10-3 to TRBJ1-1; maybe TRBD1 (6 bases). The CDR3 totals 12 residues. Germline assignment: CDR1 ENHRY and CDR2 SYGVKD. Deletions cut 4 bases from V and 5 bases from J, with 8 bases between. DNA for the CDR3: TGTGCCATCAGTGCCCAGGGGACTGAAGCTTTCTTT. Amino acid sequence: CAISAQGTEAFF.

This clonotype was observed once. The CDR3, as DNA: TGCGCCAGCAGCCGCTCCGCAAGGGAATCTAACTATGGCTACACCTTC. This translates into CASSRSARESNYGYTF. The chain employs TRBV4-3 and TRBJ1-2; D gene ambiguous. Trimming took off 4 bases at V and 0 bases at J, with 15 bases between the two ends. CDR1 LGHNA and CDR2 YSLEER come from the germline V gene. The length of the CDR3 is 16 residues.

This chain joins TRBV6-2 or TRBV6-3 and TRBJ1-2; D may be TRBD1 (5 bases). V gave up 0 bases and J gave up 8 bases, with 19 bases separating them. The CDR3 is 16 amino acids. Looked up from germline, CDR1 is MNHEY and CDR2 is SVGEGT. The CDR3 coding sequence is TGTGCCAGCAGTTACTCCATCCTACAGGCGGTTGACGGCTACACCTTC. Translated, it gives CASSYSILQAVDGYTF.

In its sample, this clonotype was seen a few times. This rearrangement joins TRBV7-9 to TRBJ1-2; 8 positions agree with TRBD1. The CDR3 has 16 amino acids. Germline V gene sequence: CDR1 SEHNR, CDR2 FQNEAQ (reference sequence). Trimming removed 0 bases from V and 4 bases from J; junction bases left unmatched: 7. The DNA for the CDR3 is TGTGCCAGCAGCTTAGCGGGCGGTACAGGGGGCTATGGCTACACCTTC. This gives the protein CASSLAGGTGGYGYTF. Supplemented by reference TRBV7-9 and TRBJ1-2, the full variable domain reads DTGVSQNPRHKITKRGQNVTFRCDPISEHNRLYWYRQTLGQGPEFLTYFQNEAQLEKSRLLSDRFSAERPKGSFSTLEIQRTEQGDSAMYLCASSLAGGTGGYGYTFGSGTRLTVV.

J is TRBJ2-4 and V is TRBV3-1; D remains ambiguous. The V gene's germline CDR1 is LGHDT and CDR2 YNNKEL (reference sequence). The germline V and J ends were trimmed by 5 bases and 13 bases, with 18 bases remaining between them. This CDR3 contains 13 residues. Here the CDR3 reads CASSTQSEAKQYF. CDR3 sequence (DNA): TGTGCCAGCAGCACCCAAAGCGAGGCGAAACAGTACTTC.

This CDR3 reads CASSSPGNGYTF. In DNA, the CDR3 is TGTGCCAGCAGCTCCCCGGGAAATGGCTACACCTTC. This chain uses TRBV6-5 with TRBJ1-2; D remains unclear. V was trimmed by 6 bases and J by 6 bases, leaving 11 bases between them. The germline V gene has CDR1 MNHEY and CDR2 SVGAGI. The CDR3 is 12 residues long.

The rearrangement joins TRBV7-8 to TRBJ2-1; perhaps TRBD1 as D (6 bases). V was shortened by 5 bases and J by 9 bases, with 14 bases between the two germline ends. The CDR3 spans 13 residues. CDR1 SGHVS and CDR2 FQNEAQ come from the germline V gene. The CDR3: CASSQTTGSEQFF. The DNA of the CDR3 is TGTGCCAGCAGCCAGACGACAGGCTCTGAGCAGTTCTTC. Filled out from reference TRBV7-8 and TRBJ2-1, the complete variable domain reads GAGVSQSPRYKVAKRGQDVALRCDPISGHVSLFWYQQALGQGPEFLTYFQNEAQLDKSGLPSDRFFAERPEGSVSTLKIQRTQQEDSAVYLCASSQTTGSEQFFGPGTRLTVL.

The sample holds a few counts of this clonotype. The chain uses TRBV7-2 and TRBJ2-7; no clear D. The CDR3 spans 14 residues. Trimming shortened V by 1 base and J by 2 bases, and 9 bases separated the two germline ends. Germline V gives CDR1 SGHTA, CDR2 FQGNSA. DNA of the CDR3: TGTGCCAGCAGCTTAGGTTATGGAGCCTACGAGCAGTACTTC. Amino acids: CASSLGYGAYEQYF.

The CDR3 here is CASSQGSGSDTQYF. DNA of the CDR3: TGTGCCAGCAGCCAGGGGTCGGGCTCAGATACGCAGTATTTT. V and J are TRBV4-2 and TRBJ2-3; D gene ambiguous. The CDR3 extends over 14 amino acids. Trimming cost V 3 bases and J 4 bases, with 11 bases left between them. CDR1 is LGHNA, CDR2 YNFKEQ, per germline.

This clonotype was recorded only once. The V gene is TRBV12-3 or TRBV12-4, the J gene TRBJ1-1; 8 bases match TRBD1. The CDR3 is made up of 15 amino acids. Germline trimming cut 5 bases from V and 0 bases from J; bases unmatched to any gene: 5. CDR3 sequence (DNA): TGTGCCAGCAGTGAGCAGGGGGCGATGAACACTGAAGCTTTCTTT. It encodes CASSEQGAMNTEAFF.

As to this clonotype: Compared with germline, one end of the junction differs, possibly owing to a read error. The chain joins TRBV7-2 to TRBJ2-3, with 9 bases identical to TRBD2. CDR3 length: 15 amino acids. Per the germline V gene, CDR1 is SGHTA and CDR2 is FQGNSA. CDR3 bases: TGTGCCAGCAGGTTAGCGGGGGTCTACACAGATACGCAGTATTTT. Translation: CASRLAGVYTDTQYF.

This clonotype turned up a few times. A read error may explain this, as a much larger clone is one base away. V gene TRBV6-6 combines with J gene TRBJ2-5, with D uncertain. V shed 6 bases and J shed 2 bases, with 19 bases lying between them. Germline assignment: CDR1 MNHNY and CDR2 SVGAGI (reference sequence). CDR3 length: 16 residues. The CDR3 loop is CASRHWSGPQQETQYF. CDR3 DNA sequence: TGTGCCAGCAGGCACTGGTCCGGGCCACAACAAGAGACCCAGTACTTC.

The gene calls are TRBV24-1 and TRBJ2-3; D gene unclear. The CDR3 is made up of 17 amino acids. Germline V gene sequence: CDR1 KGHDR, CDR2 SFDVKD. V was clipped by 2 bases and J by 0 bases, with 14 bases between them. CDR3: CATSDSKTDSSTDTQYF. CDR3 in DNA: TGTGCCACCAGTGATTCGAAGACTGATTCTAGCACAGATACGCAGTATTTT.

V and J are TRBV18 and TRBJ1-3, with D perhaps matching TRBD1 (5 bases). Germline V gene lookup returns CDR1 KGHSH and CDR2 LQKENI. This CDR3 contains 15 residues. V was trimmed by 2 bases and J by 1 base, leaving 9 bases between them. The CDR3 sequence: CASSPGAVSGNTIYF. For the CDR3, the DNA is TGTGCCAGCTCACCAGGGGCAGTGTCTGGAAACACCATATATTTT.

The V call is TRBV11-3, the J call TRBJ2-1; 16 positions match TRBD2. V shed 1 base and J 7 bases; nucleotides not matched to a gene: 7. The CDR3 consists of 18 residues. Germline V CDR1 and CDR2: SGHNT, YENEEA. The CDR3 nucleotides are TGTGCCAGCAGCTTAGCCGGGACTAGCGGGGGGGCCTGGAATGAGCAGTTCTTC. Translating gives CASSLAGTSGGAWNEQFF.

This clonotype has a handful of counts. The V gene is TRBV7-9, the J gene TRBJ2-4; possible D gene TRBD1, 6 bases. Trimming stripped 1 base from V and 15 bases from J, with 13 bases between. Germline V gives CDR1 SEHNR, CDR2 FQNEAQ (reference sequence). The CDR3 totals 12 residues. The CDR3 loop is CASSLEQGSLYF. CDR3 sequence (DNA): TGTGCCAGCAGCTTAGAACAGGGAAGTCTGTACTTC.

This clonotype was counted ten times or more. This sequence joins TRBV29-1 and TRBJ2-5; tentatively, D is TRBD1 (5 bases). This CDR3 has 11 residues. Germline values: CDR1 SQVTM, CDR2 ANQGSEA. The ends were cut back, 7 bases at V and 10 bases at J, with 16 bases in the middle. CDR3 sequence reads: CSAKNRLLQYF. CDR3 DNA: TGCAGCGCAAAAAACAGGCTCCTCCAGTACTTC.

The chain is built from TRBV7-2 and TRBJ2-2; 8 bases are a match to TRBD2. Germline trimming cut 2 bases from V and 1 base from J; bases unmatched to any gene: 3. The germline V gene has CDR1 SGHTA and CDR2 FQGNSA. This CDR3 is 16 amino acids long. CDR3 coding DNA: TGTGCCAGCAGCTTAATAAGCGGGAGGAACACCGGGGAGCTGTTTTTT. This gives the protein CASSLISGRNTGELFF.

The sample holds a few counts of this clonotype. CDR3 DNA: TGTGCCAGCAGCTTAGCTTCATGGGACTCCACGGCGGGGAATGAGCAGTTCTTC. It is translated as CASSLASWDSTAGNEQFF. The rearrangement joins TRBV7-9 to TRBJ2-1; D possibly corresponds to TRBD2 (6 bases). V was shortened by 0 bases and J by 7 bases, with 22 bases between the two germline ends. This CDR3 is built from 18 residues. CDR1 and CDR2 from the germline V gene are SEHNR and FQNEAQ (reference sequence).